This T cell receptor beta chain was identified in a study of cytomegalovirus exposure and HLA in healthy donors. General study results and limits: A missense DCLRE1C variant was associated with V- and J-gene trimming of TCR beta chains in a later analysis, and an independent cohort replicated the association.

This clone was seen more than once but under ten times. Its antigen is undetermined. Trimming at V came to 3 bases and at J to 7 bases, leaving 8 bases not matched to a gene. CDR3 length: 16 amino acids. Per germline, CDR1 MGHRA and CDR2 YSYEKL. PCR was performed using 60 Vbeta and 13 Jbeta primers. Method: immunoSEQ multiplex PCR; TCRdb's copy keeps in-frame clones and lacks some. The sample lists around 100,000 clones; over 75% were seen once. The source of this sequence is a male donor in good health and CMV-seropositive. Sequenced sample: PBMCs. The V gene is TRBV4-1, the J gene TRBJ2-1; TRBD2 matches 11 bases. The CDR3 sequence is CASSHLGLAGSNEQFF. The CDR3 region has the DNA TGCGCCAGCAGCCACCTCGGACTAGCGGGTTCAAATGAGCAGTTCTTC.